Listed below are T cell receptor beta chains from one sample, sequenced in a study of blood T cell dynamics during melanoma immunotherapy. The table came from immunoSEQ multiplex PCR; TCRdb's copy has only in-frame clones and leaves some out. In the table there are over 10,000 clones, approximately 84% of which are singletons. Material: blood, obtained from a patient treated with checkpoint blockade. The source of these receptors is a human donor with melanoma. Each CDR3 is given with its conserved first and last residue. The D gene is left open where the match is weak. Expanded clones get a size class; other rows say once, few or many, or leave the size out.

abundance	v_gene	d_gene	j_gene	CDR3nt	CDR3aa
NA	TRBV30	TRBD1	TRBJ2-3	TGTGCCTACACTTCTTTTGGGACAGGCACAGATACGCAGTATTTT	CAYTSFGTGTDTQYF
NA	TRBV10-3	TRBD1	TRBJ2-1	TGTGCCATCTCTTGGCGACAGGGCGGGCAGTTCTTC	CAISWRQGGQFF
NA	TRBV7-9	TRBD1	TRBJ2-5	TGTGCCAGCAGCTTAGCAGGACAGGGCCCGTACCAAGAGACCCAGTACTTC	CASSLAGQGPYQETQYF
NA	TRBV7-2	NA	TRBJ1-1	TGTGCCAGCAGCCATGAGGGGGTTAAGGAAGCTTTCTTT	CASSHEGVKEAFF
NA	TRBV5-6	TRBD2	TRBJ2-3	TGTGCCAGCAGCTCTGTTAGCGGGAGTGATACGCAGTATTTT	CASSSVSGSDTQYF
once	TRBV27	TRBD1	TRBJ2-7	TGTGCCAGCAGACAACCGAGGACAGGGGGTTTAGAAGAGCAGTACTTC	CASRQPRTGGLEEQYF
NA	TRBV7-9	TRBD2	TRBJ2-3	TGTGCCAGCAGCTCACAGACTAGCGGGGACCGATTGGCGCAGTATTTT	CASSSQTSGDRLAQYF
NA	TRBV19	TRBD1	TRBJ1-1	TGTGCCAGTAGTATTCACAGGGGAGACACTGAAGCTTTCTTT	CASSIHRGDTEAFF
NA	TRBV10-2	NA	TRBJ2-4	TGCGCCAGCAGCCCCGCGGGGCAGGGGAACATTCAGTACTTC	CASSPAGQGNIQYF
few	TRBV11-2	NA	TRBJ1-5	TGTGCCAGCAGCTTAGTTCACAATCAGCCCCAGCATTTT	CASSLVHNQPQHF
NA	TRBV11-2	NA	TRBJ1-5	TGTGCCAGCAGCTTAGATCCGGTGGGAGCCCAGCATTTT	CASSLDPVGAQHF
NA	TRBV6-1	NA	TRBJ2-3	TGTGCCAGCAGTGATTATGGCAGCACAGATACGCAGTATTTT	CASSDYGSTDTQYF
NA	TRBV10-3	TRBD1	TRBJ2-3	TGTGCCATCAGTGAGCCTGGCAGGGGGCAGGACACAGATACGCAGTATTTT	CAISEPGRGQDTDTQYF
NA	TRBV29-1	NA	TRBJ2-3	TGCAGCGTACTAGGCCGGGCAGATACGCAGTATTTT	CSVLGRADTQYF
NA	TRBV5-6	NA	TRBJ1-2	TGTGCCAGCAGCCCCAGTATCGCTAACTATGGCTACACCTTC	CASSPSIANYGYTF
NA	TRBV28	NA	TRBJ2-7	TGTGCCAGCAGTCGGCGGTTGTACGAGCAGTACTTC	CASSRRLYEQYF
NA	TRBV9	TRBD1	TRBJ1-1	TGTGCCAGCAGCGTAGGGTGGGGACAGGGGAACACTGAAGCTTTCTTT	CASSVGWGQGNTEAFF
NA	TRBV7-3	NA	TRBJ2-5	TGTGCCAGCAGCACGGGACCCCAAGAGACCCAGTACTTC	CASSTGPQETQYF
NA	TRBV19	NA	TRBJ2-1	TGTGCCAGTAGTATCCCCCTAGATGCCTACAATGAGCAGTTCTTC	CASSIPLDAYNEQFF
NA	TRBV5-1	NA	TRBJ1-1	TGCGCCAGCAGCTTTTCCCCCCCAAACACTGAAGCTTTCTTT	CASSFSPPNTEAFF
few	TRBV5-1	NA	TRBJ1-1	TGCGCCAGCAGCCGAACAGGGTTGAACACTGAAGCTTTCTTT	CASSRTGLNTEAFF
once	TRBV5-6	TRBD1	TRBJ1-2	TGTGCCAGCAGCTTCTTGGACAGGGGGCATGGCTACACCTTC	CASSFLDRGHGYTF
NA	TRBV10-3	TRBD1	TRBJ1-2	TGTGCCTCCACGGGACAGGGAACCTATGGCTACACCTTC	CASTGQGTYGYTF
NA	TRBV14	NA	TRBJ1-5	TGTGCCAGCAGCCAAGATTGGAATCAGCCCCAGCATTTT	CASSQDWNQPQHF
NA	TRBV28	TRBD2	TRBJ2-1	TGTGCCAGCAGACTTAGCGGGAGACAGAATGAGCAGTTCTTC	CASRLSGRQNEQFF
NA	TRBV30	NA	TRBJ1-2	TGTGCCTGGAGTACAGGGTTAGGTGGCTACACCTTC	CAWSTGLGGYTF